This TCR beta chain was documented in a study of control samples from healthy donors and cancer patients (TCRdb year 2020). Note on this clone: This clone's antigen is unknown. There are no base qualities to consult, and no much larger clone falls within one base.

The cysteine opens and the phenylalanine closes a CDR3 of 15 amino acids. This entry keeps only the CDR3 DNA: 45 bases, framed from base 1. Sequences SGHAT (CDR1) and FQNNGV (CDR2) are obtained from the germline V gene. V is trimmed back by 5 bases and J by 2 bases, and the junction contains 8 bases that no gene match accounts for. Libraries came from the immunoSEQ multiplex PCR assay. Drawn from immuneACCESS, this table holds only the in-frame rearrangements with V and J called that TCRdb kept. Clones are partly lost; checked studies trace under half to an unresolved V gene and leave the rest unexplained. The sample table holds 90,000 to 100,000 clones, of which approximately 80% were seen once. Roughly a tenth of the sample is in the top ten clones.

The rearrangement joined TRBV11-2 to TRBJ2-7, and TRBD2 matches 8 of the central bases. The TCR was taken from a woman aged 25 to 39 in good health. What was sequenced was blood. Here is the DNA: TGTGCCAGCAGCCCGAGGATGGGACTAGCCTACGAGCAGTACTTC. This gives the protein CASSPRMGLAYEQYF.